The TCR beta chain described here comes from a study of T-cell memory formation after mild COVID-19. Germline V lookup: CDR1 SEHNR, CDR2 FQNEAQ (reference sequence). The CDR3 extends over 16 amino acids. V lost 0 bases to trimming and J lost 4 bases; unmatched junction nucleotides: 8. One entry per CDR3 protein, called by TCRdb with MiXCR from the 5' RACE reads. The sample contains 300,000 to 400,000 distinct CDR3 sequences, approximately 15% of which appear only once. The sequence derives from a man aged 18 to 29 who had mild COVID-19 (a few samples of this study predate the infection). Cell type and time point are not known. The specimen sequenced was PBMCs or a T cell subset sorted from them (not recorded which). The chain is built from TRBV7-9 and TRBJ2-5, with 7 bases fitting TRBD2. The CDR3 loop reads CASSLATSWRGETQYF. In DNA, the CDR3 is TGTGCCAGCAGCTTAGCGACTAGCTGGAGGGGAGAGACCCAGTACTTC.